This T cell receptor beta chain was obtained from a study of lymphopenia after photon versus proton radiotherapy. Notes on this clone: The antigen is undetermined.

General study results and limits: Larger post-nadir TCR diversity loss correlated inversely with survival in deceased patients. Oligoclonal CD8+ Temra expansion after nadir drove photon patients' diversity drop.

Libraries were prepared by immunoSEQ multiplex PCR; TCRdb keeps only in-frame clonotypes and omits some of them. The table records 20,000 to 25,000 clones, about 89% of them present only once. This TCR was sampled from a man older than 75 with esophageal cancer. The specimen was peripheral blood, collected from a patient treated with proton-based radiotherapy.

The CDR3 protein is CASTRRNTGELFF. CDR3 in DNA: TGTGCCAGCACTCGCCGAAACACCGGGGAGCTGTTTTTT. The gene calls are TRBV9 and TRBJ2-2; D remains ambiguous. V was cut by 6 bases and J by 2 bases, with 8 bases left in between. The germline CDR1 and CDR2 sequences are SGDLS and YYNGEE. This CDR3 has 13 amino acids.